Presented here are 31 T cell receptor beta chains from one specimen sequenced in a study of CD4 T cells in relation to SARS-CoV-2 and coronaviruses (TCRdb year 2021). CD4+ T cells from unexposed donors were collected before the COVID-19 pandemic (2011-2018). After about 9 days of culture, CD4+ T cells were isolated with the EasySep CD4+ T cell isolation kit. Receptor amplification or capture employed the immunoSEQ multiplex PCR assay. TCRdb mirrors the immuneACCESS table, restricted to in-frame sequences. Some clones are absent from its copies; in checked studies, under half trace to an unresolved V gene, and the reason for the others is unknown. Counted in this sample were some 11,000 clones; around 73% of them appeared once. Around 13% of the sample is taken by the ten largest. No antigen has been identified for these receptors. Sequenced sample: CD4+ T cells from PBMCs, cultured in vitro. All receptors come from a human donor in good health.

The V and J genes are TRBV28 and TRBJ1-2; D gene uncertain. Deletions cut 2 bases from V and 9 bases from J, with 13 bases between. This CDR3 is built from 13 residues. CDR1 MDHEN and CDR2 SYDVKM come from the germline V gene. For the CDR3, the DNA is TGTGCCAGCAGTTTAGGGTCGATTAGGAGCTACACCTTC. As protein: CASSLGSIRSYTF.

In its sample, this clone was seen once. The chain combines TRBV6-5 with TRBJ1-5; unclear D gene. In germline, CDR1 is MNHEY, CDR2 SVGAGI. The CDR3 is 14 amino acids. V was shortened by 0 bases and J by 5 bases, with 8 bases between the two germline ends. As DNA, the CDR3 is TGTGCCAGCAGTTACTCGTCAGGCTATCAGCCCCAGCATTTT. This codes for CASSYSSGYQPQHF.

The chain carries TRBV4-3 and TRBJ2-7, with D possibly being TRBD1 (6 bases). V was cut by 1 base and J by 6 bases, with 13 bases left in between. There are 14 residues in the CDR3. Germline CDR1 and CDR2: LGHNA and YSLEER. This chain's CDR3 is CASSQGNREGEQYF. As DNA, the CDR3 is TGCGCCAGCAGCCAAGGCAACAGGGAAGGCGAGCAGTACTTC.

This chain links TRBV19 with TRBJ2-7; either TRBD1 or TRBD2 may fit D (5 bases each). Trimming pared 5 bases from V and 3 bases from J, leaving 14 bases between. The CDR3 runs 14 residues. Germline CDR1 reads LNHDA; CDR2 reads SQIVND (reference sequence). This CDR3 is CASSVPGPFYEQYF. In nucleotides, the CDR3 is TGTGCCAGTAGTGTTCCGGGACCGTTCTACGAGCAGTACTTC.

This chain links TRBV3-1 (or the pseudogene TRBV3-2) with TRBJ1-5; D is unresolved. This CDR3 comprises 16 residues. Trimming shortened V by 1 base and J by 3 bases, and 13 bases separated the two germline ends. CDR1 is LGHDT, CDR2 YNNKEL, per germline (reference sequence). CDR3 sequence reads: CASSQGHRALNQPQHF. Written as DNA, the CDR3 is TGTGCCAGCAGCCAAGGACACCGGGCCCTCAATCAGCCCCAGCATTTT.

The CDR3 region has the DNA TGTGCCAGCAGCCAAGATTCCCGGGGACAGCCCCAGCATTTT. Its protein is CASSQDSRGQPQHF. V is TRBV4-2 and J is TRBJ1-5; the D is unclear. CDR1 is LGHNA, CDR2 YNFKEQ, per germline. This CDR3 is 14 amino acids long. The V gene lost 0 bases and the J gene lost 7 bases, with 10 bases spanning the gap.

The chain links TRBV3-1 (or the pseudogene TRBV3-2) to TRBJ2-5; D possibly corresponds to TRBD2 (7 bases). CDR3 length: 18 residues. Deletions cut 1 base from V and 5 bases from J, with 23 bases between. Germline V gene data show CDR1 as LGHDT and CDR2 as YNNKEL (reference sequence). The CDR3 spells CASSQAALRGGGGETQYF. The CDR3 region has the DNA TGTGCCAGCAGCCAAGCGGCGTTGAGGGGGGGAGGTGGTGAGACCCAGTACTTC.

The chain links TRBV28 to TRBJ2-4; tentatively, D is TRBD1 or TRBD2 (5 bases each). The CDR3 is made up of 15 amino acids. Trimming pared 4 bases from V and 6 bases from J, leaving 16 bases between. CDR1 and CDR2 from the germline V gene are MDHEN and SYDVKM. This chain's CDR3 is CASSSPGEGSNIQYF. The CDR3, as DNA: TGTGCCAGCAGTTCCCCCGGTGAGGGGTCAAACATTCAGTACTTC.

The rearrangement uses TRBV9 and TRBJ1-2, with D possibly TRBD1 on 5 matching bases. The germline V and J ends were trimmed by 4 bases and 4 bases, with 23 bases remaining between them. The CDR3 is 17 residues long. The germline CDR1 and CDR2 sequences are SGDLS and YYNGEE. The CDR3 DNA sequence: TGTGCCAGCAGCACAAGAAGGGAAGGGACCTCGGGCTATGGCTACACCTTC. This encodes CASSTRREGTSGYGYTF. Based on the CDR3 plus reference TRBV9 and TRBJ1-2, the full variable domain is DSGVTQTPKHLITATGQRVTLRCSPRSGDLSVYWYQQSLDQGLQFLIQYYNGEERAKGNILERFSAQQFPDLHSELNLSSLELGDSALYFCASSTRREGTSGYGYTFGSGTRLTVV.

The genes are TRBV18 and TRBJ1-2; possible D gene TRBD1, 6 bases. Between the trimmed V and J ends, which lost 2 bases and 2 bases, there was a span of 21 bases. The CDR3 is made up of 18 amino acids. Germline V gives CDR1 KGHSH, CDR2 LQKENI. The CDR3 reads CASSPLTGPRDPNYGYTF. In nucleotides, the CDR3 is TGTGCCAGCTCACCATTAACAGGGCCGCGGGATCCGAACTATGGCTACACCTTC.

The CDR3 reads CASSISSVAGRVVDTQYF. In DNA form, the CDR3 reads TGTGCCAGTAGTATTTCGTCTGTAGCCGGGAGAGTTGTAGATACGCAGTATTTT. The V call is TRBV19, the J call TRBJ2-3; possible D gene TRBD2, 6 bases. The V and J ends lost 3 bases and 5 bases respectively, with 24 bases between them. Germline values: CDR1 LNHDA, CDR2 SQIVND (reference sequence). The CDR3 has 18 amino acids.

The chain carries TRBV18 and TRBJ2-2; weak D call: TRBD2 (5 bases). The V gene's germline CDR1 is KGHSH and CDR2 LQKENI. The CDR3 is 16 amino acids. Trimming removed 1 base from V and 4 bases from J, with 13 bases in between. As DNA, the CDR3 is TGTGCCAGCTCACCACGACTGGGGAGATCCACCGGGGAGCTGTTTTTT. Amino acid sequence: CASSPRLGRSTGELFF.

This clone was seen only a few times. This chain connects TRBV9 to TRBJ2-7; 8 bases agree with TRBD1. V lost 0 bases and J lost 0; bases outside the gene matches: 2. The germline gives CDR1 SGDLS, CDR2 YYNGEE. The CDR3 totals 15 residues. CDR3 in amino acids: CASSVGTGSSYEQYF. The CDR3 coding sequence is TGTGCCAGCAGCGTAGGGACAGGGAGCTCCTACGAGCAGTACTTC.

The chain is built from TRBV19 and TRBJ1-1; 8 bases fit TRBD1. Germline CDR1 LNHDA, CDR2 SQIVND (reference sequence). Trimming removed 3 bases from V and 3 bases from J; junction bases left unmatched: 12. The CDR3 loop spans 17 amino acids. DNA of the CDR3: TGTGCCAGTAGTATTCCACAGGGGGGGATTTGGTACACTGAAGCTTTCTTT. It translates to CASSIPQGGIWYTEAFF.

V usage is TRBV7-2 and J usage is TRBJ1-4, with D uncertain. The CDR3 is 15 amino acids. Germline V gene data show CDR1 as SGHTA and CDR2 as FQGNSA. The V end was cut by 2 bases, the J end by 6 bases, with 13 bases between. As DNA, the CDR3 is TGTGCCAGCAGCTTATCCGGCCGGAAAGATGAAAAACTGTTTTTT. This codes for CASSLSGRKDEKLFF.

The chain links TRBV14 to TRBJ2-7; D is ambiguous. Trimming took 1 base from V and 4 from J, leaving 17 bases between them. CDR1 SGHDN and CDR2 FVKESK come from the germline V gene. The CDR3 spans 16 residues. The CDR3 nucleotides read TGTGCCAGCAGCCAAGGGTTGACACCGACTTCGTACGAGCAGTACTTC. Encoded protein: CASSQGLTPTSYEQYF. Supplemented by reference TRBV14 and TRBJ2-7, the full variable domain reads EAGVTQFPSHSVIEKGQTVTLRCDPISGHDNLYWYRRVMGKEIKFLLHFVKESKQDESGMPNNRFLAERTGGTYSTLKVQPAELEDSGVYFCASSQGLTPTSYEQYFGPGTRLTVT.

The gene calls are TRBV7-8 and TRBJ1-1; 7 bases match TRBD1. V was clipped by 1 base and J by 1 base; unmatched bases: 6. This CDR3 contains 16 residues. Germline V gene lookup returns CDR1 SGHVS and CDR2 FQNEAQ. This chain's CDR3 is CASSLVEGGWNTEAFF. Written as DNA, the CDR3 is TGTGCCAGCAGCTTAGTTGAAGGGGGCTGGAACACTGAAGCTTTCTTT.

J is TRBJ1-4 and V is TRBV2; 9 bases fit TRBD1. The J segment lost 1 base and the V segment lost 6 bases, leaving 0 bases of the junction unmatched. The CDR3 spans 14 residues. Germline V lookup: CDR1 SNHLY, CDR2 FYNNEI. The CDR3 nucleotides read TGTGCCAGCAGGACAGGGGGAACTAATGAAAAACTGTTTTTT. Translation gives CASRTGGTNEKLFF.

The DNA for the CDR3 is TGTGCCAGCAGCTTAACGGGGGCCAGTGGAAACACCATATATTTT. Residues: CASSLTGASGNTIYF. The chain uses TRBV7-8 and TRBJ1-3, with D possibly TRBD1 on 6 matching bases. Trimming cost V 2 bases and J 3 bases, with 11 bases left between them. Germline CDR1 SGHVS, CDR2 FQNEAQ. The CDR3 sequence is 15 residues long.

V usage is TRBV6-1 and J usage is TRBJ1-6; D possibly corresponds to TRBD1 (5 bases). V was shortened by 5 bases and J by 3 bases, with 14 bases between the two germline ends. The CDR3 consists of 16 residues. The germline V gene encodes CDR1 MNHNS and CDR2 SASEGT. The CDR3 coding sequence is TGTGCCAGCAGTCAAGGGAGGGGAGGCTATAATTCACCCCTCCACTTT. Translated, it gives CASSQGRGGYNSPLHF.

This chain connects TRBV27 to TRBJ1-4, with TRBD1 matching over 8 bases. V was pared by 5 bases and J by 8 bases, with 10 bases of the junction left unmatched. The CDR3 covers 15 residues. Germline CDR1 reads MNHEY; CDR2 reads SMNVEV (reference sequence). CDR3 DNA: TGTGCCAGCAGTCGAACCGACAGGGGAGAAGAAAAACTGTTTTTT. Translating it yields CASSRTDRGEEKLFF.

V and J are TRBV19 and TRBJ2-1; TRBD2 aligns across 7 bases. Trimming removed 3 bases from V and 3 bases from J; junction bases left unmatched: 11. The CDR3 contains 17 residues. Per the germline V gene, CDR1 is LNHDA and CDR2 is SQIVND (reference sequence). CDR3 residues: CASSIPTSRNHYNEQFF. For the CDR3, the DNA is TGTGCCAGTAGTATCCCGACTAGCAGGAACCACTACAATGAGCAGTTCTTC.

The table lists this clone with a count of one. The V call is TRBV5-1, the J call TRBJ1-1; 9 bases agree with TRBD1. V gave up 0 bases and J gave up 1 base; unmatched junction bases: 1. CDR1 is SGHRS and CDR2 is YFSETQ in the germline V gene. The CDR3 has 15 residues. The CDR3 DNA follows: TGCGCCAGCAGCTTGGAGGGACAGGGGAACACTGAAGCTTTCTTT. Its translation: CASSLEGQGNTEAFF.

The chain employs TRBV7-2 and TRBJ2-2; the D is unclear. This CDR3 is built from 14 residues. The V end lost 7 bases, the J end lost 1 base, and 10 bases lay between the germline ends. Germline V lookup: CDR1 SGHTA, CDR2 FQGNSA. CDR3 sequence (DNA): TGTGCCAGCACCCAGTGGGTGAACACCGGGGAGCTGTTTTTT. Its protein is CASTQWVNTGELFF.

The CDR3 DNA reads TGTGCCTGGAGTGCTCTTCGGGGGCCTCAGCAGCCCCAGCATTTT. Translation gives CAWSALRGPQQPQHF. The chain couples TRBV30 to TRBJ1-5; weak D call: TRBD1 (6 bases). The CDR3 loop spans 15 amino acids. V lost 1 base and J 7 bases, leaving 17 bases between the germline ends. The germline V gene encodes CDR1 GTSNPN and CDR2 SVGIG (reference sequence).

The V and J genes are TRBV19 and TRBJ2-5; D is perhaps TRBD2 (6 bases). Per the germline V gene, CDR1 is LNHDA and CDR2 is SQIVND (reference sequence). Between the trimmed V and J ends, which lost 8 bases and 0 bases, there was a span of 10 bases. The CDR3 is 13 amino acids. The CDR3 nucleotides are TGTGCCAGTGGCGGAGGGTACCAAGAGACCCAGTACTTC. This encodes CASGGGYQETQYF.

CDR3 region: CASSLVQGEGYTF. CDR3 bases: TGTGCCAGCAGTTTGGTACAGGGCGAGGGCTACACCTTC. This chain links TRBV27 with TRBJ1-2; the D gene is possibly TRBD1 (6 bases). Germline V lookup: CDR1 MNHEY, CDR2 SMNVEV (reference sequence). V was clipped by 3 bases and J by 8 bases, with 13 bases between them. The length of the CDR3 is 13 residues.

This clone was observed a handful of times. The chain couples TRBV19 to TRBJ1-5; D is uncertain. This CDR3 has 13 residues. Germline-derived CDR1 and CDR2 are LNHDA and SQIVND (reference sequence). The V end lost 2 bases, the J end lost 7 bases, and 9 bases lay between the germline ends. CDR3 region: CASSISFRQPQHF. The CDR3 DNA follows: TGTGCCAGTAGTATAAGTTTTCGGCAGCCCCAGCATTTT.

This clone was seen only a few times. V is TRBV6-2 or TRBV6-3 and J is TRBJ1-1; D is possibly TRBD1 (6 bases). V lost 5 bases and J lost 5, with 15 bases in between. Germline CDR1 reads MNHEY; CDR2 reads SVGEGT. CDR3 size: 14 residues. CDR3 nucleotide sequence: TGTGCCAGCAGTCTTTCCGGGACAACTACTGAAGCTTTCTTT. This encodes CASSLSGTTTEAFF.

This rearrangement joins TRBV5-6 to TRBJ2-5, with unresolved D. There are 14 residues in the CDR3. Deletions cut 4 bases from V and 4 bases from J, with 14 bases between. The germline gives CDR1 SGHDT, CDR2 YYEEEE. DNA of the CDR3: TGTGCCAGCAGCGTGATCTTAGCAGGAGAGACCCAGTACTTC. Its protein product is CASSVILAGETQYF.

The chain combines TRBV7-2 with TRBJ2-3, with 9 bases identical to TRBD2. After removal of 3 bases from V and 3 bases from J, the junction contained 7 bases not matched to a gene. Looked up from germline, CDR1 is SGHTA and CDR2 is FQGNSA. The CDR3 contains 16 residues. CDR3 in DNA: TGTGCCAGCAGCTTTGGCGGGGGGGCGGGGACAGATACGCAGTATTTT. It codes for CASSFGGGAGTDTQYF.